The T cell receptor beta chain described here comes from a study of T cell responses to AZD1222 COVID-19 vaccine. Points from the study as a whole: With dominance at 160-218 and 743-854, vaccine-associated CD4 TCRs spanned spike. Epitopes outside B.1.351 and B.1.1.7 mutated regions reportedly drew nearly half of spike TCRs. Repertoires were obtained only post-peak T cell response.

The repertoire was sequenced with immunoSEQ multiplex PCR; TCRdb's copy has only in-frame clones and lacks some. The sample records about 120,000 clones, about 87% being singletons. In regard to this clone: Its antigen is still unknown.

The sample consisted of peripheral blood, taken on day 0 of AZD1222 vaccination. The receptor was isolated from an adult in good health.

The CDR3 nucleotides read TGTGCCTGGAGGATATTGTGGGAGCAGTACTTC. Encoded protein: CAWRILWEQYF. J is TRBJ2-7 and V is TRBV30; D not resolved. This CDR3 region has 11 residues. The V end lost 3 bases, the J end lost 7 bases, and 10 bases lay between the germline ends. CDR1 is GTSNPN and CDR2 is SVGIG in the germline V gene (reference sequence). The full variable domain, in which reference TRBV30 and TRBJ2-7 provide the parts outside the CDR3, is SQTIHQWPATLVQPVGSPLSLECTVEGTSNPNLYWYRQAAGRGLQLLFYSVGIGQISSEVPQNLSASRPQDRQFILSSKKLLLSDSGFYLCAWRILWEQYFGPGTRLTVT.